This T cell receptor beta chain was documented in a study of cytomegalovirus exposure and HLA in healthy donors. The PCR used 60 Vbeta and 13 Jbeta primers. The data were produced by immunoSEQ multiplex PCR, yet TCRdb's version contains in-frame clones alone and is incomplete. The data contain around 150,000 clones, 75% to 85% of them singletons. With regard to this clone: Antigen: not known.

Overall study results and limits: A later analysis showed that HLA-associated TCR beta chains had undergone more clonal expansion than equally common others. According to a later analysis, donors in an Asian-associated ancestry cluster reportedly had fewer N-insertions than the approximately 670-donor mean.

Input material: PBMCs. The origin of this receptor is a man aged 45 to 65 in good health and CMV-seropositive.

The CDR3 region is CASSEGFRSVAGVDTQYF. Here the CDR3 DNA reads TGTGCCAGCAGTGAGGGGTTCCGGTCGGTAGCGGGAGTGGATACGCAGTATTTT. The J gene is TRBJ2-3, the V gene TRBV25-1; 9 bases agree with TRBD2. This CDR3 spans 18 amino acids. The germline V gene encodes CDR1 MGHDK and CDR2 SYGVNS. The V gene end was trimmed by 3 bases and the J gene end by 6 bases; junction bases not matched to a gene: 16.